The TCR beta chain described here comes from a study of blood T cell repertoires in COVID-19. Across the study: COVID-19 samples from acute and convalescent phases originated in the United States, Italy and Spain. PBMCs, B-cell-depleted T cells, or T cells provided the cDNA or gDNA that made up the material.

Authors' data handling: Estimated nucleated cell counts came from reference gene primer amplification. TCRdb keeps only in-frame clones here, not all; method: immunoSEQ multiplex PCR. V, J and clone size are those of that table, while D and trimming were read from the DNA. The repertoire holds around 60,000 clones, with around four fifths as singletons. The sequencing input was peripheral blood. The TCR originated in a human donor in a cohort sampled during active COVID-19.

CDR3 loop: CASSPLQARSSYEQYF. CDR3 bases: TGTGCCAGCTCACCACTACAGGCGCGGAGCTCCTACGAGCAGTACTTC. The chain combines TRBV18 with TRBJ2-7; perhaps TRBD1 as D (5 bases). The germline V gene has CDR1 KGHSH and CDR2 LQKENI. This CDR3 has 16 residues. V lost 1 base and J 0 bases, leaving 13 bases between the germline ends.